This T cell receptor (beta chain) was captured by sequencing in a study of OX40 agonist ivuxolimab in advanced cancers. Regarding the research as a whole: The costimulatory receptor OX40 (CD134) was targeted by ivuxolimab, a fully human IgG2 agonistic monoclonal antibody. Intravenous ivuxolimab was administered to patients every 2 weeks at six dose levels: 0.01, 0.1, 0.3, 1.5, 3 and 10 mg/kg. Among the approximately 50 dose-escalation patients, roughly 20 had hepatocellular carcinoma, some 15 melanoma, 9 renal cell carcinoma and 9 head and neck cancer. The dose-escalation cohort was 82.7% male with a mean age of about 54 years, ranging from about 23 to 85. Prior anti-PD-1, anti-PD-L1 or anti-CTLA-4 therapy was permitted, and 40% of dose-escalation patients had received checkpoint inhibitors. Partial responses were achieved by three dose-escalation patients, of whom one had hepatocellular carcinoma and two had cutaneous melanoma. The point of sequencing TCRbeta in the periphery was to test whether ivuxolimab changed TCR sequence diversity and drove clonal T-cell expansion. The paper describes the monotherapy dose-escalation part (N of about 52 patients) of the phase I trial of ivuxolimab.

Comments on this clone: Its antigen target is currently unknown. No qualities accompany the bases; no much larger clone lies one base away.

To sequence the TCRbeta CDR3 region, genomic DNA was isolated from the sorted cells. The immunoSEQ Assay was used to sequence the TCRbeta CDR3 regions. Imported from immuneACCESS, the table was reduced by TCRdb to in-frame sequences with V and J called. These copies leave out some clones; in studies compared against another copy, an unresolved V gene accounts for under half, and the cause of the remainder is not known. This sample gives over 75,000 clones in total; 90% to 95% of them show up just once. The ten most abundant clones make up about 2.6% of the sample. Patients with a history of autoimmune disease or receiving systemic immunosuppression were excluded from the trial. Peripheral blood for TCR sequencing was drawn from every dose cohort at baseline, at cycle 4 day 1 and at cycle 7 day 1. The samples were taken from a phase I, first-in-human, multicenter, open-label dose-escalation trial of ivuxolimab. The trial enrolled adults with locally advanced or metastatic head and neck squamous cell, hepatocellular, melanoma or renal cell carcinoma. Before TCR sequencing, CD4+ T cells and CD8+ T cells from peripheral blood were sorted into separate populations.

Here is what the overall study found, with its caveats: At doses from 0.1 to 3.0 mg/kg, clonal expansion was seen in both CD4+ and CD8+ blood T cells between baseline and week 6. After ivuxolimab, expanded clones were on average more numerous among CD8+ T cells than among CD4+ T cells. In the 0.1-3.0 mg/kg groups, partial responders had among the lowest normalized peripheral clonal expansion, particularly in CD8+ T cells. Which antigens the clonally expanded peripheral T cells were specific for was not determined. Low levels of normalized T-cell clonal expansion were also seen in some patients who did not respond.

The CDR3 numbers 15 residues from cysteine through phenylalanine. Just the 45-base CDR3 DNA is kept, in frame starting at base 1. CDR1 and CDR2 are read off the germline V gene (reference sequence) as LNHNV and YYDKDF. V and J lose 2 bases and 0 bases, and a span of 8 bases separates them. The source was CD4+ or CD8+ T cells sorted from blood, collected in a trial of the OX40 agonist ivuxolimab. This receptor chain uses TRBV15 and TRBJ1-3; the D segment cannot be called with confidence. This TCR was sampled from an adult with an advanced solid tumor such as melanoma, head and neck, liver or kidney cancer. The encoded CDR3 is CATSRTGDSGNTIYF. The nucleotide sequence is given as TGTGCCACCAGCAGAACGGGAGACTCTGGAAACACCATATATTTT. Full variable domain (CDR3 extended with the reference TRBV15 and TRBJ1-3 proteins): DAMVIQNPRYQVTQFGKPVTLSCSQTLNHNVMYWYQQKSSQAPKLLFHYYDKDFNNEADTPDNFQSRRPNTSFCFLDIRSPGLGDTAMYLCATSRTGDSGNTIYFGEGSWLTVV.